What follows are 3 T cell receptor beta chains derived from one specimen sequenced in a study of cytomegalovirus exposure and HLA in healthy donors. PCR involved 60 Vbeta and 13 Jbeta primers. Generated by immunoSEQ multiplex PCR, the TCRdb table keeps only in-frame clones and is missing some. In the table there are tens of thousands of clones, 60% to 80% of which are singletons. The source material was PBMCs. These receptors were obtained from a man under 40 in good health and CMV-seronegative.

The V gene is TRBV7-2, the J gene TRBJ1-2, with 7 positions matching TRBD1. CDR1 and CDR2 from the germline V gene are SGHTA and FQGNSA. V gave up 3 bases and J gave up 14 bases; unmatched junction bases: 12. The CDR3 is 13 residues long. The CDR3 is CASSFGRTGSSTF. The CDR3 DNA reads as TGTGCCAGCAGCTTTGGGCGGACAGGTTCCAGTACCTTC.

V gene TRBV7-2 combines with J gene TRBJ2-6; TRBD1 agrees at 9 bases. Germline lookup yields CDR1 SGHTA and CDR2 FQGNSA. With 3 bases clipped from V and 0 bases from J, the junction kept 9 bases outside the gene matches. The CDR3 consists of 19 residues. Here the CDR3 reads CASSLGDRVTISGANVLTF. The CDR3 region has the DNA TGTGCCAGCAGCTTGGGGGACAGGGTCACGATCTCTGGGGCCAACGTCCTGACTTTC.

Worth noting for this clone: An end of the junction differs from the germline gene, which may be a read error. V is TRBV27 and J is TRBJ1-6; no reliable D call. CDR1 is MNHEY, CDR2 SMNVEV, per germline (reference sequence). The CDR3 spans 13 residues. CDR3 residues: CASSVSGNSPLHF. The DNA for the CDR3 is TGTGCCAGCAGTGTATCCGGTAATTCACCCCTCCACTTT.